Listed here are 27 T cell receptor beta chains from one sample, sequenced in a study of identical twins. One entry per CDR3 protein, called by TCRdb with MiXCR from the 5' RACE reads. The data contain 240,000 or so distinct CDR3 sequences, roughly 7% of them singletons. These sequences were also reported in another study, on yellow fever vaccine responses in identical twins.

Sequenced: memory (CD45RO+) T cells sorted from blood. The receptor set was obtained from a woman aged 18-29 years in good health.

This clonotype was seen many times. The chain combines TRBV12-3 or TRBV12-4 with TRBJ1-3, with D unresolved. This CDR3 region has 14 residues. Trimming left V 6 bases short and J 0 bases short, with 9 bases between. The CDR3 reads CASSRPISGNTIYF. In DNA, the CDR3 is TGTGCCAGCAGCCGTCCAATCTCTGGAAACACCATATATTTT.

This clonotype occurred a few times. The rearrangement links TRBV7-2 to TRBJ2-7, with 8 bases lining up with TRBD2. This CDR3 region has 16 residues. V shed 2 bases and J 5 bases; nucleotides not matched to a gene: 11. Germline V lookup: CDR1 SGHTA, CDR2 FQGNSA. The CDR3: CASSLSGSGSFNEQYF. The DNA for the CDR3 is TGTGCCAGCAGCTTATCAGGCAGCGGGAGCTTCAACGAGCAGTACTTC.

This rearrangement joins TRBV7-9 to TRBJ2-5; D unclear. The CDR3 has 16 residues. Germline V CDR1 and CDR2: SEHNR, FQNEAQ (reference sequence). The ends were cut back, 1 base at V and 0 bases at J, with 12 bases in the middle. This CDR3 is CASSLVLGSYQETQYF. Here the CDR3 DNA reads TGTGCCAGCAGCTTAGTCCTGGGGTCCTACCAAGAGACCCAGTACTTC. The full variable domain, in which reference TRBV7-9 and TRBJ2-5 provide the parts outside the CDR3, is DTGVSQNPRHKITKRGQNVTFRCDPISEHNRLYWYRQTLGQGPEFLTYFQNEAQLEKSRLLSDRFSAERPKGSFSTLEIQRTEQGDSAMYLCASSLVLGSYQETQYFGPGTRLLVL.

This clonotype was seen ten or more times. This chain connects TRBV6-2 or TRBV6-3 to TRBJ2-1, with 7 bases identical to TRBD2. In germline, CDR1 is MNHEY, CDR2 SVGEGT. Trimming at V came to 4 bases and at J to 1 base, leaving 10 bases not matched to a gene. The CDR3 consists of 17 residues. The CDR3 is CASSWNQRGPSYNEQFF. CDR3 in DNA: TGTGCCAGCAGTTGGAACCAGCGGGGCCCTTCCTACAATGAGCAGTTCTTC.

This rearrangement joins TRBV28 to TRBJ1-5; tentative D call: TRBD1 (6 bases). The ends were cut back, 7 bases at V and 6 bases at J, with 13 bases in the middle. The CDR3 loop spans 13 amino acids. The V gene's germline CDR1 is MDHEN and CDR2 SYDVKM. This chain's CDR3 is CASTPQGGQPQHF. CDR3 in DNA: TGTGCCAGCACCCCACAGGGCGGTCAGCCCCAGCATTTT.

Ten or more counts support this clonotype. This chain joins TRBV5-5 and TRBJ1-6; the match to TRBD1 covers 7 bases. V shed 4 bases and J 8 bases; nucleotides not matched to a gene: 9. The germline gives CDR1 SGHKS, CDR2 YYEKEE (reference sequence). The CDR3 runs to 15 residues. The CDR3: CASSQGQPKDSPLHF. The CDR3 nucleotides are TGTGCCAGCAGCCAGGGACAGCCAAAGGATTCACCCCTCCACTTT.

J is TRBJ2-1 and V is TRBV20-1; D is perhaps TRBD1 (6 bases). CDR1 and CDR2 (germline): DFQATT, SNEGSKA (reference sequence). The ends were cut back, 8 bases at V and 4 bases at J, with 9 bases in the middle. The CDR3 has 11 residues. The CDR3, as DNA: TGCAGTTTCACAGGGTACAATGAGCAGTTCTTC. It encodes CSFTGYNEQFF.

The sample holds many counts of this clonotype. The genes are TRBV2 and TRBJ2-1; 10 nucleotides match TRBD2. V was clipped by 1 base and J by 9 bases; unmatched bases: 6. CDR1 and CDR2 (germline): SNHLY, FYNNEI. This CDR3 region has 15 residues. As DNA, the CDR3 is TGTGCCAGCAGTGAAGAGGTAGCGGGAGGTGCTGAGCAGTTCTTC. Its protein product is CASSEEVAGGAEQFF.

The chain combines TRBV11-2 with TRBJ2-1, with 14 nucleotides matching TRBD2. Germline V lookup: CDR1 SGHAT, CDR2 FQNNGV. This CDR3 is built from 18 residues. After removal of 3 bases from V and 7 bases from J, the junction contained 11 bases not matched to a gene. The CDR3 DNA reads as TGTGCCAGCAGCTTCCCAACGAAGACTAGCGGGGGGGCGAATGAGCAGTTCTTC. Encoded protein: CASSFPTKTSGGANEQFF.

This clonotype appeared a few times. The chain joins TRBV20-1 to TRBJ2-2; TRBD1 or TRBD2 may be the D gene (6 bases each). CDR1 is DFQATT and CDR2 is SNEGSKA in the germline V gene (reference sequence). The CDR3 totals 14 residues. V was trimmed by 0 bases and J by 7 bases, leaving 12 bases between them. CDR3 protein: CSARDRGAGGELFF. CDR3 DNA: TGCAGTGCTAGAGATAGGGGGGCCGGCGGGGAGCTGTTTTTT.

The V gene is TRBV18, the J gene TRBJ2-2, with D perhaps TRBD1 (5 bases). V lost 3 bases, J lost 8 bases, and 7 bases lay in between. Germline V CDR1 and CDR2: KGHSH, LQKENI. CDR3 length: 12 amino acids. This CDR3 reads CASSPRTGELFF. CDR3 nucleotide sequence: TGTGCCAGCTCACCGAGGACAGGGGAGCTGTTTTTT.

This clonotype has a count of ten or more. V and J are TRBV6-5 and TRBJ2-7, with D perhaps TRBD1 or TRBD2 (6 bases each). V lost 0 bases and J 3 bases, leaving 12 bases between the germline ends. Germline loops: CDR1 MNHEY, CDR2 SVGAGI. This CDR3 spans 15 amino acids. Here the CDR3 DNA reads TGTGCCAGCAGTTACTCTGGAGGGACATTCTACGAGCAGTACTTC. This translates into CASSYSGGTFYEQYF.

This clonotype came up many times. The rearrangement joins TRBV12-3 or TRBV12-4 to TRBJ2-7, with 8 bases aligning to TRBD2. The CDR3 runs to 13 residues. V dropped 5 bases and J dropped 7; count of bases not matched to a gene: 7. CDR3 sequence reads: CASSLGGAEEQYV. The CDR3 coding sequence is TGTGCCAGCAGTCTCGGGGGGGCAGAAGAGCAGTACGTC.

The rearrangement links TRBV6-5 to TRBJ2-7; D is ambiguous. The germline V gene has CDR1 MNHEY and CDR2 SVGAGI. The V and J ends lost 0 bases and 6 bases respectively, with 9 bases between them. This CDR3 has 13 residues. As DNA, the CDR3 is TGTGCCAGCAGTTACTCGAAGTTGGGCGAGCAGTACTTC. Amino acids: CASSYSKLGEQYF.

This clonotype was counted only a few times. V and J are TRBV7-3 and TRBJ2-7; 10 nucleotides agree with TRBD2. The V segment lost 0 bases and the J segment 4 bases; nucleotides outside the gene matches: 6. From germline, CDR1 is SGHTA and CDR2 FQGTGA. CDR3 length equals 16 residues. This chain's CDR3 is CASSLTPVAGGYEQYF. The CDR3 bases are TGTGCCAGCAGCTTAACGCCGGTAGCGGGAGGTTACGAGCAGTACTTC.

In its sample, this clonotype was seen a few times. The CDR3 nucleotides are TGTGCCAGCAGTTTGTTGGGTGCCCTATACAATGAGCAGTTCTTC. Its protein product is CASSLLGALYNEQFF. The chain has TRBV12-3 or TRBV12-4 and TRBJ2-1; D gene uncertain. Trimming took off 3 bases at V and 4 bases at J, with 13 bases between the two ends. The CDR3 is made up of 15 amino acids.

Many counts were recorded for this clonotype. The chain links TRBV18 to TRBJ2-3; no definite D call. V shed 6 bases and J shed 8 bases, with 12 bases lying between them. CDR1 is KGHSH, CDR2 LQKENI, per germline. The length of the CDR3 is 12 residues. CDR3 nucleotides: TGTGCCAGCTCCCTTGACCCTGGTACGCAGTATTTT. Encoded protein: CASSLDPGTQYF.

The chain links TRBV6-5 to TRBJ1-5; no clear D gene. The germline V and J ends were trimmed by 8 bases and 5 bases, with 10 bases remaining between them. Per germline, CDR1 MNHEY and CDR2 SVGAGI. The CDR3 runs to 12 residues. The CDR3 DNA reads TGTGCCAGCCGGTCTGGCGATCAGCCCCAGCATTTT. Amino acid sequence: CASRSGDQPQHF.

This clonotype was found many times. The chain employs TRBV24-1 and TRBJ1-5; D call uncertain. The CDR3 runs to 17 residues. Germline V gene data show CDR1 as KGHDR and CDR2 as SFDVKD. The V end was cut by 4 bases, the J end by 4 bases, with 19 bases between. CDR3 sequence reads: CATSDPHRWQYNQPQHF. In DNA form, the CDR3 reads TGTGCCACCAGTGACCCACACCGGTGGCAGTATAATCAGCCCCAGCATTTT.

This clonotype was detected many times. The rearrangement joins TRBV7-8 to TRBJ2-2; D is possibly TRBD2 (7 bases). This CDR3 has 16 amino acids. The germline gives CDR1 SGHVS, CDR2 FQNEAQ. V was cut by 2 bases and J by 5 bases, with 15 bases left in between. The CDR3 is CASSLRGGPGTGELFF. CDR3 sequence (DNA): TGTGCCAGCAGCTTAAGGGGGGGCCCGGGTACCGGGGAGCTGTTTTTT.

V and J are TRBV5-1 and TRBJ2-1; weak D call: TRBD2 (6 bases). The CDR3 consists of 15 residues. With 0 bases removed from V and 6 bases from J, the gap between germline ends came to 13 bases. Per the germline V gene, CDR1 is SGHRS and CDR2 is YFSETQ. As DNA, the CDR3 is TGCGCCAGCAGCTTGGCCGTTAGGCGGGGCAATGAGCAGTTCTTC. It is translated as CASSLAVRRGNEQFF.

The chain recombines TRBV5-1 with TRBJ2-5, with TRBD1 matching 8 bases. The germline V gene encodes CDR1 SGHRS and CDR2 YFSETQ. The CDR3 loop spans 15 amino acids. The V segment lost 4 bases and the J segment 4 bases; nucleotides outside the gene matches: 9. Here the CDR3 reads CASSKGQGGGETQYF. CDR3 DNA: TGCGCCAGCAGCAAAGGACAGGGAGGAGGAGAGACCCAGTACTTC.

J is TRBJ2-5 and V is TRBV11-3, with D unresolved. The CDR3 extends over 15 amino acids. From germline, CDR1 is SGHNT and CDR2 YENEEA. V gave up 0 bases and J gave up 0 bases, with 8 bases separating them. The CDR3, as DNA: TGTGCCAGCAGCTTAGAGTTAAGGGACCAAGAGACCCAGTACTTC. This gives the protein CASSLELRDQETQYF.

In its sample, this clonotype was seen a few times. This rearrangement joins TRBV9 to TRBJ2-3; TRBD2 might be the D (6 bases). Germline V gene lookup returns CDR1 SGDLS and CDR2 YYNGEE. Trimming shortened V by 3 bases and J by 5 bases, and 13 bases separated the two germline ends. This CDR3 comprises 14 residues. The DNA of the CDR3 is TGTGCCAGCAGCGGGAGGGCCGAAATAGATACGCAGTATTTT. It encodes CASSGRAEIDTQYF.

CDR3 loop: CASNQRGLNEKLFF. For the CDR3, the DNA is TGTGCCAGCAACCAGAGGGGCCTTAATGAAAAACTGTTTTTT. V usage is TRBV9 and J usage is TRBJ1-4; D perhaps matches TRBD1 (5 bases). This CDR3 spans 14 amino acids. Trimming removed 6 bases from V and 4 bases from J, with 13 bases in between. The germline gives CDR1 SGDLS, CDR2 YYNGEE.

This clonotype was recorded many times. The CDR3 protein is CSVVGGGGWEETQYF. CDR3 DNA: TGCAGCGTTGTAGGGGGAGGGGGTTGGGAAGAGACCCAGTACTTC. The V call is TRBV29-1, the J call TRBJ2-5, with a weak D call TRBD2 (7 bases). V lost 4 bases to trimming and J lost 3 bases, with 18 bases between them. The CDR3 has 15 residues. Germline V gene lookup returns CDR1 SQVTM and CDR2 ANQGSEA.

The chain uses TRBV4-1 and TRBJ2-7; 9 bases agree with TRBD1. CDR3 length: 15 amino acids. The V segment lost 4 bases and the J segment 5 bases; nucleotides outside the gene matches: 9. Germline V gene data show CDR1 as MGHRA and CDR2 as YSYEKL. CDR3 DNA sequence: TGCGCCAGCAGCCTACCGACAGGGGGGGTCAACGAGCAGTACTTC. This codes for CASSLPTGGVNEQYF.